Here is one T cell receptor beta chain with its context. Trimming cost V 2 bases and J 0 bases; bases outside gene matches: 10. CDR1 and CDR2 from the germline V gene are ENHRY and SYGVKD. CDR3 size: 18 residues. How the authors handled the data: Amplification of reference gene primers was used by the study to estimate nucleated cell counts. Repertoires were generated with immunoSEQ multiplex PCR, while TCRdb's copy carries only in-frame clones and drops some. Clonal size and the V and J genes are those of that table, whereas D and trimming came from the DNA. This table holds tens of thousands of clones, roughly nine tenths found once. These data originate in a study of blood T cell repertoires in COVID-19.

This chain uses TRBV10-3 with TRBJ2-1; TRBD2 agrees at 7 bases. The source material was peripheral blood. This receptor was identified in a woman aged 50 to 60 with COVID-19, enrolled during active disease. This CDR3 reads CAISENPPGGGSYNEQFF. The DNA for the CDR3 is TGTGCCATCAGTGAGAACCCCCCGGGAGGAGGCTCCTACAATGAGCAGTTCTTC.